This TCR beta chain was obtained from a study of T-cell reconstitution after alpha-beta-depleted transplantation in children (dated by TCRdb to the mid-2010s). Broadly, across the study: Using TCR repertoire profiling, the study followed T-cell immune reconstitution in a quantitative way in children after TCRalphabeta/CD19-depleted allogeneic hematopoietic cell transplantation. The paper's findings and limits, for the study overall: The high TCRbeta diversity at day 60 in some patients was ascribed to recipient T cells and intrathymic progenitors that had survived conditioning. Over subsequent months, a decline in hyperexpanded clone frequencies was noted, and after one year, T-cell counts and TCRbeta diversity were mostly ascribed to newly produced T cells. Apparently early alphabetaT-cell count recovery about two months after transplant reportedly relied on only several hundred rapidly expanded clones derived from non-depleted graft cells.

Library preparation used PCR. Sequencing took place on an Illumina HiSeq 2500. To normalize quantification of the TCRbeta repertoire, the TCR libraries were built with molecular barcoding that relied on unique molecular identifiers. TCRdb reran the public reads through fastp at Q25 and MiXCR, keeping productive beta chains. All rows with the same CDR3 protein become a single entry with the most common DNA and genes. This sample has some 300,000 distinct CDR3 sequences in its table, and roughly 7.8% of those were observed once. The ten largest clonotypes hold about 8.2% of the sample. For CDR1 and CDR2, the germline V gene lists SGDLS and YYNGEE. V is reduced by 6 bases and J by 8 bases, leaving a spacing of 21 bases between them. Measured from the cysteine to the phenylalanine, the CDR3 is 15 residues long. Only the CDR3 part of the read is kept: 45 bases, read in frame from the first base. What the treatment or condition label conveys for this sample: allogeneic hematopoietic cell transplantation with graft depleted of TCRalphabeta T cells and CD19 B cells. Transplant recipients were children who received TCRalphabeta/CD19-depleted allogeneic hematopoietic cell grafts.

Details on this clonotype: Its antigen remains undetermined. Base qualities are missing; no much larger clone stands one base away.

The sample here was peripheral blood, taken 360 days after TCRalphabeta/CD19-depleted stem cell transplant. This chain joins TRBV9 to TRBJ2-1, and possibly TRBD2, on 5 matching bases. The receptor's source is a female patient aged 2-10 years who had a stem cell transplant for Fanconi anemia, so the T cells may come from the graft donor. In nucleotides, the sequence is TGTGCCAGCAACCCGGGTAGCGATGTACTCCATGAGCAGTTCTTC. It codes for CASNPGSDVLHEQFF. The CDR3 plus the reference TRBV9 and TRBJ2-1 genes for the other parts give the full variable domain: DSGVTQTPKHLITATGQRVTLRCSPRSGDLSVYWYQQSLDQGLQFLIQYYNGEERAKGNILERFSAQQFPDLHSELNLSSLELGDSALYFCASNPGSDVLHEQFFGPGTRLTVL.